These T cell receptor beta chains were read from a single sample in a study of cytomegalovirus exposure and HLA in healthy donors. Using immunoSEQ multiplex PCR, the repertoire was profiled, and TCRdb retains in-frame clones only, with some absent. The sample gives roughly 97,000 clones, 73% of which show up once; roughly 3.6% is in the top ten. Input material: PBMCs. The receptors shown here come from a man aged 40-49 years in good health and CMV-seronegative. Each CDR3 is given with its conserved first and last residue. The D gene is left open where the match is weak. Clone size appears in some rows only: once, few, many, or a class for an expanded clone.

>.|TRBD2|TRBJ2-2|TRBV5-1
CASSSVLFSGGIGTGELFF
TGCGCCAGCAGCTCCGTTTTATTTAGCGGGGGGATCGGGACCGGGGAGCTGTTTTTT
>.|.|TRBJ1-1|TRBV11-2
CASSLDRGWSRLNTEAFF
TGTGCCAGCAGCTTAGATCGGGGGTGGTCACGTCTGAACACTGAAGCTTTCTTT
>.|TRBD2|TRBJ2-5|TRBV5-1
CASSLRGGGAQETQYF
TGCGCCAGCAGCTTGAGAGGCGGGGGGGCGCAAGAGACCCAGTACTTC
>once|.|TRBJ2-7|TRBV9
CASSVAGAGSYEQYF
TGTGCCAGCAGCGTAGCCGGTGCGGGGAGCTACGAGCAGTACTTC
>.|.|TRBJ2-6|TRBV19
CASNRGLSSGANVLTF
TGTGCCAGTAATAGGGGTCTTAGCTCTGGGGCCAACGTCCTGACTTTC
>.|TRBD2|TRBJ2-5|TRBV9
CASSVTGTSPGTQYF
TGTGCCAGCAGCGTGACCGGGACTAGCCCCGGGACCCAGTACTTC
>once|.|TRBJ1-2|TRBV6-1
CASSEVGRGRGGYTF
TGTGCCAGCAGTGAAGTCGGCAGGGGAAGAGGGGGCTACACCTTC
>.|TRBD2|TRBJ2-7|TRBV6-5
CASSTSGSGAYEQYF
TGTGCCAGCAGTACCTCGGGTAGCGGGGCCTACGAGCAGTACTTC
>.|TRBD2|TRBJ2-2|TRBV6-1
CASRLAGANTGELFF
TGTGCCAGCAGGCTAGCGGGCGCGAACACCGGGGAGCTGTTTTTT
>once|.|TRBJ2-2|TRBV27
CASSSDRRYTGELFF
TGTGCCAGCAGTTCTGACAGGAGGTACACCGGGGAGCTGTTTTTT
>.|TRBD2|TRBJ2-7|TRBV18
CASSPMALAGDYYEQYF
TGTGCCAGCTCTCCCATGGCACTAGCGGGGGACTACTACGAGCAGTACTTC
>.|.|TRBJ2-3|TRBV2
CASLLLLGTDTQYF
TGTGCCAGCCTCCTCCTACTAGGCACAGATACGCAGTATTTT
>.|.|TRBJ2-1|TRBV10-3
CAISDIGLYTSQASYNEQFF
TGTGCCATCAGTGATATAGGACTCTATACGTCCCAAGCCTCATACAATGAGCAGTTCTTC
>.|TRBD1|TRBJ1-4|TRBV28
CASSWGQDEKLFF
TGTGCCAGCAGCTGGGGACAGGATGAAAAACTGTTTTTT
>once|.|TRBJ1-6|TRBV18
CASSLNPGDSPLHF
TGTGCCAGCTCTCTGAACCCAGGGGATTCACCCCTCCACTTT
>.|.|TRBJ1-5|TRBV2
CASRIGTISNQPQHF
TGTGCCAGCAGAATTGGGACAATTAGCAATCAGCCCCAGCATTTT
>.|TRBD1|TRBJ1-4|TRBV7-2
CASSRTGTGVEKLFF
TGTGCCAGCAGCCGAACCGGGACAGGGGTCGAAAAACTGTTTTTT
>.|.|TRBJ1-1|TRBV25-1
CASSGHFTEAFF
TGTGCCAGCAGTGGACATTTCACTGAAGCTTTCTTT
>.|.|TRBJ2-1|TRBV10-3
CAISNGRGGGGNEQFF
TGTGCCATCAGTAACGGGCGAGGGGGGGGCGGCAATGAGCAGTTCTTC
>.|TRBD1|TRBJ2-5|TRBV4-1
CASSQDDRGPWETQYF
TGCGCCAGCAGCCAAGACGACAGGGGGCCTTGGGAGACCCAGTACTTC
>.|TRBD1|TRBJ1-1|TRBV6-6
CASRRQGSEAFF
TGTGCCAGCAGACGACAGGGGTCTGAAGCTTTCTTT
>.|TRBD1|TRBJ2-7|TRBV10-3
CAIRSWDRGFYEQYF
TGTGCCATCAGGTCTTGGGACAGGGGCTTCTACGAGCAGTACTTC
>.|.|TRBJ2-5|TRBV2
CAGGTGRETQYF
TGTGCCGGGGGCACCGGAAGGGAGACCCAGTACTTC
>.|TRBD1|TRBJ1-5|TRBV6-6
CASSNDRVAQPQHF
TGTGCCAGCAGTAATGACAGGGTAGCTCAGCCCCAGCATTTT
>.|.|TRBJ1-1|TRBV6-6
CASSYSKGPAFF
TGTGCCAGCAGTTACTCGAAGGGGCCCGCTTTCTTT
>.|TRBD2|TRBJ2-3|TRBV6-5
CATMTSTSTDTQYF
TGTGCCACCATGACTAGCACGAGCACAGATACGCAGTATTTT
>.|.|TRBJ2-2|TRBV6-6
CASSSQYTGELFF
TGTGCCAGCAGTTCCCAATACACCGGGGAGCTGTTTTTT
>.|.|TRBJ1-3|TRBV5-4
CASSLSGATRNTIYF
TGTGCCAGCAGCTTGTCAGGGGCGACCCGAAACACCATATATTTT
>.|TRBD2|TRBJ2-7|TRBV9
CASSVGGGALNEQYF
TGTGCCAGCAGCGTAGGCGGGGGGGCCCTAAACGAGCAGTACTTC
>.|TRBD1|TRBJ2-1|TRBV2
CASSIGQGTAVWDEQFF
TGTGCCAGCAGCATCGGACAGGGAACAGCGGTTTGGGATGAGCAGTTCTTC
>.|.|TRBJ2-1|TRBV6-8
CASSYPTEVRLLSYNEQFF
TGTGCCAGCAGTTACCCTACGGAGGTGCGCTTGCTATCCTACAATGAGCAGTTCTTC
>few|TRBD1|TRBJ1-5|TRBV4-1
CASSQGTGVSNQPQHF
TGCGCCAGCAGCCAAGGGACAGGGGTTAGCAATCAGCCCCAGCATTTT
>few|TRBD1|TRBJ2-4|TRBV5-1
CASSLIPDRENIQYF
TGCGCCAGCAGCTTGATCCCGGACAGGGAGAACATTCAGTACTTC
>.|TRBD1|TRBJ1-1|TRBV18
CASSPGGQRYTEAFF
TGTGCCAGCTCACCAGGGGGACAGCGATACACTGAAGCTTTCTTT
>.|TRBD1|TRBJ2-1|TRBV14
CASSLYRGGRNEQFF
TGTGCCAGCAGTCTGTACAGGGGTGGTAGGAATGAGCAGTTCTTC
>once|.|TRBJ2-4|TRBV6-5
CATQGAKNIQYF
TGTGCCACACAGGGAGCCAAAAACATTCAGTACTTC
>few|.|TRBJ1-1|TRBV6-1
CASSEKGAGVREAFF
TGTGCCAGCAGTGAAAAAGGGGCAGGGGTAAGGGAAGCTTTCTTT
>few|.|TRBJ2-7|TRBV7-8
CASRRRQDSYEQYF
TGTGCCAGCAGACGCAGACAGGACTCCTACGAGCAGTACTTC
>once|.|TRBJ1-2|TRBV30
CAWSAPLGSGIWSGYTF
TGTGCCTGGAGTGCCCCCCTTGGGTCGGGGATTTGGTCTGGCTACACCTTC
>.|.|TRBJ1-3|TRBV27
CASSPSFDSSGNTIYF
TGTGCCAGCAGTCCATCCTTTGACAGTTCTGGAAACACCATATATTTT
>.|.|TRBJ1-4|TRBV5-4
CASSLEQSNEKLFF
TGTGCCAGCAGCTTGGAACAGAGTAATGAAAAACTGTTTTTT
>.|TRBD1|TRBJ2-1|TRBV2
CASISDRGVQFF
TGTGCCAGCATTAGCGACAGGGGGGTCCAGTTCTTC
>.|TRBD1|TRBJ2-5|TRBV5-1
CASSGQGGRETQYF
TGCGCCAGCAGCGGACAGGGGGGGCGGGAGACCCAGTACTTC
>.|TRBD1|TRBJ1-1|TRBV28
CASSYEARTGVTEAFF
TGTGCCAGCAGTTACGAGGCGCGGACAGGGGTCACTGAAGCTTTCTTT
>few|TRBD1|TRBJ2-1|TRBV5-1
CASSSGTGQQFF
TGCGCCAGCAGCTCCGGGACAGGTCAGCAGTTCTTC
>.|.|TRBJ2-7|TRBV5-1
CASSLAAGKYYEQYF
TGCGCCAGCAGCTTGGCCGCAGGGAAATACTACGAGCAGTACTTC
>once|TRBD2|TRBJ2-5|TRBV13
CASSRTSGEETQYF
TGTGCCAGCAGCCGGACTAGCGGGGAAGAGACCCAGTACTTC
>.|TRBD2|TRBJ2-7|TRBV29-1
CSVWGGSSYEQYF
TGCAGCGTCTGGGGGGGATCGTCCTACGAGCAGTACTTC
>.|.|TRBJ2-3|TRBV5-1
CASSLAVQGPSTDTQYF
TGCGCCAGCAGCTTGGCCGTACAGGGCCCAAGCACAGATACGCAGTATTTT
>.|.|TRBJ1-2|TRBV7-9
CASSLGAARMGYGYTF
TGTGCCAGCAGCTTAGGAGCGGCAAGAATGGGCTATGGCTACACCTTC
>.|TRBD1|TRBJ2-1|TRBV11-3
CASSKPGQGKDEQFF
TGTGCCAGCAGCAAACCGGGACAGGGGAAGGATGAGCAGTTCTTC
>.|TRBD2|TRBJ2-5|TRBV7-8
CASSLGASAGGGETQYF
TGTGCCAGCAGCTTAGGGGCGTCTGCGGGGGGGGGAGAGACCCAGTACTTC
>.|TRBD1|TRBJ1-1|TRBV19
CASRARTGGSAEAFF
TGTGCCAGTAGGGCTCGGACAGGAGGGTCCGCTGAAGCTTTCTTT
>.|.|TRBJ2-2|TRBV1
CTSSQDSGGPQRFSTGELFF
TGCACCAGCAGCCAGGATAGCGGGGGCCCGCAAAGATTCAGCACCGGGGAGCTGTTTTTT
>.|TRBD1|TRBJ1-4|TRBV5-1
CASSSGTGDEKLFF
TGCGCCAGCAGCTCGGGGACAGGGGATGAAAAACTGTTTTTT
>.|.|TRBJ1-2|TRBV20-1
CSAGRDYGYTF
TGCAGTGCAGGCAGGGACTATGGCTACACCTTC
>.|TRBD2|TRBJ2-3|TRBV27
CASRGLAGGSIDTQYF
TGTGCCAGCAGAGGACTAGCGGGGGGGTCGATAGATACGCAGTATTTT